Listed below are T cell receptor beta chains from one sample, sequenced in a study of cytomegalovirus exposure and HLA in healthy donors. Sequencing was performed with immunoSEQ multiplex PCR; in TCRdb, only in-frame clones are kept and a portion is missing. The sample lists 120,000 to 150,000 clones, around 73% occurring once. Specimen: PBMCs. These receptors were obtained from a woman under 30 in good health and CMV-seronegative. The CDR3 runs from the conserved cysteine through the conserved F or W. For some rows the clone size is stated as once, few or many, or as a class when expanded; others skip it.

clone_size,v_call,j_call,cdr3_aa
-,TRBV2,TRBJ1-4,CAIDARGDGGEKLFF
-,TRBV10-1,TRBJ2-3,CASSESGWGTDTQYF
-,TRBV15,TRBJ2-3,CATSRDPAGGWADTQYF
-,TRBV27,TRBJ2-3,CASSSSPLAGVGTDTQYF
few,TRBV7-9,TRBJ2-1,CASSLAGTSGLNEQFF
few,TRBV27,TRBJ1-2,CASSLGLNYGYTF
-,TRBV5-1,TRBJ1-1,CASSLAPSLNTEAFF
few,TRBV4-2,TRBJ1-5,CASSQGSGQGVQPQHF
once,TRBV30,TRBJ2-1,CAWSVGRDNEQFF
-,TRBV5-4,TRBJ1-6,CASSIPGGRGVSPLHF
-,TRBV28,TRBJ2-5,CASRGGKKTQYF
-,TRBV29-1,TRBJ1-1,CSVESGMNTEAFF
-,TRBV27,TRBJ1-4,CASSSGLERNEKLFF
once,TRBV28,TRBJ1-2,CASSWTGLDYGYTF
-,TRBV11-2,TRBJ1-3,CASSLAVENTIYF
-,TRBV25-1,TRBJ1-3,CASSDVGTGSGNTIYF
-,TRBV28,TRBJ1-5,CASTLDRVGNQPQHF
few,TRBV29-1,TRBJ1-1,CSVSGVMNTEAFF
few,TRBV4-1,TRBJ1-1,CASSESYGYMNTEAFF
few,TRBV25-1,TRBJ1-5,CASSEDSYQPQHF
once,TRBV6-1,TRBJ2-3,CATLTGADTQYF
few,TRBV6-1,TRBJ2-1,CASSGGSSYNEQFF
-,TRBV27,TRBJ2-5,CAVPPDREETQYF
once,TRBV27,TRBJ2-1,CASSWGAYNEQFF
-,TRBV18,TRBJ1-2,CASSPPPGGINGYTF
few,TRBV7-2,TRBJ1-4,CASSLRAGGLEATNEKLFF
-,TRBV5-6,TRBJ2-3,CASSLRGGPTDTQYF
-,TRBV28,TRBJ1-2,CASSSTRLYTF
-,TRBV10-3,TRBJ2-3,CVISDTRGRSDTQYF
-,TRBV19,TRBJ1-5,CASTPRGGVNQPQHF
-,TRBV9,TRBJ2-1,CASSDGTSAEDEQFF
once,TRBV18,TRBJ2-6,CASSLLTPDTNRANVLTF
-,TRBV12-2,TRBJ1-2,CVGGTGGQDNYGYTF
once,TRBV4-2,TRBJ2-1,CASSQVESNEQFF
few,TRBV4-3,TRBJ2-1,CASSQDRVNEQFF
-,TRBV5-1,TRBJ2-4,CASSVAGDANIQYF
-,TRBV6-5,TRBJ1-1,CASSQLFGGGTEAFF
-,TRBV28,TRBJ2-3,CASGGGAEDTQYF
-,TRBV6-5,TRBJ1-6,CASSLLRVSPLHF
-,TRBV7-4,TRBJ1-5,CASSLKGDRAPPQHF
-,TRBV9,TRBJ2-3,CASSFSGSLGDTQYF
few,TRBV5-6,TRBJ2-7,CASSFRLGEQYF
-,TRBV5-6,TRBJ1-2,CASSLVGDKDYGYTF
-,TRBV19,TRBJ1-2,CASSIVLGTGVPYGYTF
-,TRBV6-1,TRBJ2-7,CASSALRDRGNYEQYF
-,TRBV11-3,TRBJ2-2,CASSSTPFRHLDRGELFF
few,TRBV9,TRBJ2-3,CASSVVGGTDTQYF
-,TRBV7-8,TRBJ2-2,CASSLEGTSTGELFF
-,TRBV27,TRBJ2-1,CASSLAGGYNEQFF
-,TRBV28,TRBJ1-5,CASRQGLGEPQHF
-,TRBV28,TRBJ1-1,CASSTRQAPEAFF
-,TRBV30,TRBJ2-2,CAWGTGYTGELFF